A selection of T cell receptor beta chains follows, all from one sample in a study of response to subunit inactivated influenza vaccine. TCRdb reanalysed the RT-PCR reads using MiXCR and keeps one entry per CDR3 protein. The sample holds hundreds of thousands of distinct CDR3 sequences, less than 15% seen once. This specimen consisted of PBMCs from blood, obtained less than 15 days before vaccination. The receptors come from a man aged 50 to 59 who received an inactivated influenza vaccine. Each CDR3 is given with its conserved first and last residue. The D gene is left open where the match is weak.

CDR3: CASSQPPGNEQFF
J: TRBJ2-1
D: NA
V: TRBV3-1

CDR3: CASSFVQGEQYF
J: TRBJ2-7
D: NA
V: TRBV28

CDR3: CASSLNIGVGEQYF
J: TRBJ2-7
D: NA
V: TRBV12-3/TRBV12-4

CDR3: CASRDPGQGGSYEQYF
J: TRBJ2-7
D: TRBD1
V: TRBV28

CDR3: CASSQRLAGTRNIQYF
J: TRBJ2-4
D: TRBD2
V: TRBV4-3

CDR3: CASSDPVRGNNSPLHF
J: TRBJ1-6
D: NA
V: TRBV25-1

CDR3: CASTYSTGYSNQPQHF
J: TRBJ1-5
D: NA
V: TRBV6-2/TRBV6-3

CDR3: CAWGGVANTGELFF
J: TRBJ2-2
D: NA
V: TRBV30

CDR3: CSSRGGETQYF
J: TRBJ2-5
D: NA
V: TRBV20-1

CDR3: CASRPGPGSYNEQFF
J: TRBJ2-1
D: NA
V: TRBV28

CDR3: CASRTSGTSTDTQYF
J: TRBJ2-3
D: TRBD2
V: TRBV6-2/TRBV6-3

CDR3: CASSLGEGPGSPLAKNIQYF
J: TRBJ2-4
D: NA
V: TRBV6-2/TRBV6-3

CDR3: CASSLGQTGQPQHF
J: TRBJ1-5
D: NA
V: TRBV7-2

CDR3: CSVCRDRDTGELFF
J: TRBJ2-2
D: TRBD1
V: TRBV29-1

CDR3: CASSQDPTSPQFF
J: TRBJ2-1
D: NA
V: TRBV4-3

CDR3: CASSLDGEPSYEQYF
J: TRBJ2-7
D: NA
V: TRBV5-1

CDR3: CASSLAPSGGRDTQYF
J: TRBJ2-3
D: TRBD2
V: TRBV5-1

CDR3: CASSQSGSREQYF
J: TRBJ2-7
D: NA
V: TRBV7-2

CDR3: CASSWGLAGLGEQYF
J: TRBJ2-7
D: TRBD2
V: TRBV11-2

CDR3: CASSPQGAGANVLTF
J: TRBJ2-6
D: TRBD1
V: TRBV12-3/TRBV12-4

CDR3: CASSSEGADKNIQYF
J: TRBJ2-4
D: TRBD1
V: TRBV7-2

CDR3: CATKSRGLQETQYF
J: TRBJ2-5
D: NA
V: TRBV2

CDR3: CSASGQTGGYGYTF
J: TRBJ1-2
D: TRBD1
V: TRBV20-1

CDR3: CSASKGQAWEQYF
J: TRBJ2-7
D: TRBD1
V: TRBV20-1

CDR3: CASSQSSGTSGWSIYNEQFF
J: TRBJ2-1
D: TRBD2
V: TRBV3-1

CDR3: CASSLVGSSGANVLTF
J: TRBJ2-6
D: NA
V: TRBV7-2

CDR3: CASRHRTGGSETQYF
J: TRBJ2-5
D: TRBD1
V: TRBV27

CDR3: CASSWDVAKNIQYF
J: TRBJ2-4
D: NA
V: TRBV11-2

CDR3: CASSPADVNTEAFF
J: TRBJ1-1
D: NA
V: TRBV18

CDR3: CASSWVHANTEAFF
J: TRBJ1-1
D: NA
V: TRBV5-6

CDR3: CSVTRGSGSNEQFF
J: TRBJ2-1
D: TRBD2
V: TRBV29-1

CDR3: CASSSRDVSYTDTQYF
J: TRBJ2-3
D: NA
V: TRBV5-6

CDR3: CASRSTSGRAHEQFF
J: TRBJ2-1
D: TRBD2
V: TRBV7-9

CDR3: CATSGRGGSETQYF
J: TRBJ2-5
D: TRBD2
V: TRBV15

CDR3: CSVAGLITDTQYF
J: TRBJ2-3
D: TRBD2
V: TRBV29-1

CDR3: CASSFGTGTYNEQFF
J: TRBJ2-1
D: NA
V: TRBV12-3/TRBV12-4

CDR3: CASSYRGLGTDTQYF
J: TRBJ2-3
D: NA
V: TRBV6-2/TRBV6-3

CDR3: CASGIYNEQFF
J: TRBJ2-1
D: NA
V: TRBV7-6

CDR3: CASSLVQGAGNTIYF
J: TRBJ1-3
D: TRBD1
V: TRBV5-1

CDR3: CASSLPGAAKNIQYF
J: TRBJ2-4
D: NA
V: TRBV28

CDR3: CASSQGIGGRATGELFF
J: TRBJ2-2
D: TRBD2
V: TRBV4-3

CDR3: CSARDGSVGEQYF
J: TRBJ2-7
D: NA
V: TRBV20-1

CDR3: CASSQGQAPSETQYF
J: TRBJ2-5
D: TRBD1
V: TRBV7-9

CDR3: CASSSRLAGRDYGYTF
J: TRBJ1-2
D: NA
V: TRBV7-8

CDR3: CASQPPGTGREQYF
J: TRBJ2-7
D: TRBD1
V: TRBV2

CDR3: CASSLDQGLLQYF
J: TRBJ2-7
D: NA
V: TRBV7-9

CDR3: CASSLILAGEGTGELFF
J: TRBJ2-2
D: TRBD2
V: TRBV7-9

CDR3: CASSFSLNTDTQYF
J: TRBJ2-3
D: NA
V: TRBV12-3/TRBV12-4

CDR3: CASNEGVYEQYF
J: TRBJ2-7
D: NA
V: TRBV28

CDR3: CASRRDRYNEQFF
J: TRBJ2-1
D: TRBD1
V: TRBV27

CDR3: CASSGEGRSTDTQYF
J: TRBJ2-3
D: NA
V: TRBV9

CDR3: CASSFQGSSGNTIYF
J: TRBJ1-3
D: NA
V: TRBV12-3/TRBV12-4

CDR3: CASSPGHYSGNTIYF
J: TRBJ1-3
D: NA
V: TRBV4-3